The rows below give T cell receptor beta chains drawn from one sample of a study of CD8 T cells in ankylosing spondylitis. TCRdb re-called the 5' RACE reads with MiXCR, one entry per CDR3 protein. The sample records some 150,000 distinct CDR3 sequences, roughly 44% being singletons. Input material: synovial fluid, either unsorted or a sorted T cell fraction (not recorded which). The source of these receptors is a male donor with ankylosing spondylitis. CDR3s include the opening cysteine and the closing phenylalanine or tryptophan. D genes are given only for firm matches. Some rows have no size entry. The others give once, few or many, or a class for an expanded clone.

clone_size,d_call,j_call,v_call,cdr3_aa,cdr3_nt
few,TRBD2,TRBJ2-3,TRBV12-3/TRBV12-4,CASSPPSGATDTQYF,TGTGCCAGCAGTCCCCCAAGCGGGGCCACAGATACGCAGTATTTT
NA,NA,TRBJ2-1,TRBV12-3/TRBV12-4,CASSLVRDFYNEQFF,TGTGCCAGCAGTTTAGTTAGGGACTTCTACAATGAGCAGTTCTTC
NA,TRBD1,TRBJ1-1,TRBV5-1,CASSPGQGAGATEAFF,TGCGCCAGCAGCCCGGGACAGGGGGCGGGGGCCACTGAAGCTTTCTTT
few,TRBD2,TRBJ2-2,TRBV12-3/TRBV12-4,CASTPRRGGEPGELFF,TGTGCCAGCACCCCACGACGGGGGGGTGAGCCCGGGGAGCTGTTTTTT
NA,TRBD2,TRBJ2-1,TRBV2,CASSLPGTSDYNEQFF,TGTGCCAGCAGTCTTCCCGGGACTAGCGACTACAATGAGCAGTTCTTC
NA,NA,TRBJ2-7,TRBV11-2,CASSLGAGTLYEQYF,TGTGCCAGCAGCTTAGGGGCAGGAACCCTATACGAGCAGTACTTC
NA,NA,TRBJ1-4,TRBV11-2,CASSWDVGANEKLFF,TGTGCCAGCAGCTGGGATGTAGGGGCTAATGAAAAACTGTTTTTT
many,NA,TRBJ1-1,TRBV27,CASRVSLNTEAFF,TGTGCCAGCAGGGTCAGCTTGAACACTGAAGCTTTCTTT
many,TRBD2,TRBJ2-3,TRBV6-5,CASGLAGRGDTQYF,TGTGCCAGCGGGCTAGCGGGAAGAGGGGATACGCAGTATTTT
NA,TRBD1,TRBJ2-1,TRBV7-4,CASRTPGQGYNEQFF,TGTGCCAGCAGGACCCCGGGACAGGGCTACAATGAGCAGTTCTTC
few,NA,TRBJ1-1,TRBV28,CASSQVINTEAFF,TGTGCCAGCAGTCAGGTTATAAACACTGAAGCTTTCTTT
few,NA,TRBJ2-1,TRBV4-3,CASSQVPLAGPEYNEQFF,TGCGCCAGCAGCCAAGTCCCCCTGGCGGGTCCAGAGTACAATGAGCAGTTCTTC
NA,NA,TRBJ2-2,TRBV9,CASSVVGSGELFF,TGTGCCAGCAGCGTAGTAGGGTCCGGGGAGCTGTTTTTT
once,TRBD1,TRBJ1-1,TRBV20-1,CSATPPDRGIMNTEAFF,TGCAGTGCCACCCCGCCGGACAGGGGGATTATGAACACTGAAGCTTTCTTT
NA,TRBD2,TRBJ2-7,TRBV28,CASDQGGYSYEQYF,TGTGCCAGCGACCAGGGAGGGTATTCCTACGAGCAGTACTTC
NA,NA,TRBJ2-7,TRBV28,CASSLLFGELGYEQYF,TGTGCCAGCAGTTTATTGTTCGGGGAGCTCGGCTACGAGCAGTACTTC
few,TRBD2,TRBJ2-1,TRBV27,CASSYPGLGGIEQFF,TGTGCCAGCAGTTACCCGGGACTAGGGGGGATTGAGCAGTTCTTC
NA,NA,TRBJ1-2,TRBV7-8,CASSLLGVGYGYTF,TGTGCCAGCAGCTTATTAGGTGTTGGCTATGGCTACACCTTC
NA,TRBD1,TRBJ1-6,TRBV4-3,CASSQAWDSSNSPLHF,TGCGCCAGCAGCCAGGCCTGGGACAGCTCTAATTCACCCCTCCACTTT
NA,TRBD2,TRBJ2-1,TRBV6-1,CASSGAGEVDEQFF,TGTGCCAGCAGTGGAGCGGGAGAGGTAGATGAGCAGTTCTTC
few,NA,TRBJ2-5,TRBV29-1,CSVEELVKVYSALYQETQYF,TGCAGCGTTGAAGAGCTGGTGAAGGTTTATAGCGCTCTATACCAAGAGACCCAGTACTTC
NA,NA,TRBJ2-3,TRBV10-3,CAIQTASTDTQYF,TGTGCCATCCAGACGGCTAGCACAGATACGCAGTATTTT
few,NA,TRBJ1-1,TRBV27,CASSLSVERDTEAFF,TGTGCCAGCAGTTTATCAGTCGAGCGGGACACTGAAGCTTTCTTT
few,TRBD1,TRBJ1-1,TRBV5-6,CASSSIGQGAAAFF,TGTGCCAGCAGCTCGATAGGACAGGGGGCAGCAGCTTTCTTT
NA,NA,TRBJ1-3,TRBV6-1,CASSEGEDSGNTIYF,TGTGCCAGCAGTGAGGGGGAGGACTCTGGAAACACCATATATTTT
once,NA,TRBJ2-1,TRBV6-1,CASTTGRDYEQFF,TGTGCCAGCACCACGGGTAGGGACTATGAGCAGTTCTTC
few,TRBD1,TRBJ2-7,TRBV18,CASSSRDSLSYEQYF,TGTGCCAGCTCATCCCGGGACAGCCTCTCCTACGAGCAGTACTTC
NA,NA,TRBJ2-3,TRBV5-1,CASSSQQSGRGAADTQYF,TGCGCCAGCAGCTCGCAACAATCAGGACGGGGGGCGGCAGATACGCAGTATTTT
NA,TRBD1,TRBJ2-5,TRBV7-9,CASSWGQGGQETQYF,TGTGCCAGCAGCTGGGGACAGGGGGGACAAGAGACCCAGTACTTC
NA,NA,TRBJ1-5,TRBV6-6,CASSNAGVQPQHF,TGTGCCAGCAGTAATGCCGGGGTTCAGCCCCAGCATTTT
few,TRBD1,TRBJ1-2,TRBV4-2,CASSPDRVGYTF,TGTGCCAGCAGCCCCGACAGGGTTGGCTACACCTTC
NA,NA,TRBJ2-1,TRBV15,CATSRTISYNEQFF,TGTGCCACCAGCAGGACTATCTCCTACAATGAGCAGTTCTTC
NA,TRBD2,TRBJ2-1,TRBV7-2,CASSPYSGTSSYNEQFF,TGTGCCAGCAGCCCCTACTCCGGGACTAGCTCCTACAATGAGCAGTTCTTC
few,NA,TRBJ1-5,TRBV12-3/TRBV12-4,CASSLSPGGGQPQHF,TGTGCCAGCAGTTTAAGCCCCGGAGGAGGCCAGCCCCAGCATTTT
NA,NA,TRBJ2-2,TRBV12-3/TRBV12-4,CASVQGFDFGELFF,TGTGCCAGCGTACAGGGTTTCGATTTCGGGGAGCTGTTTTTT
many,TRBD2,TRBJ2-7,TRBV11-2,CASSSVYGRALEQYF,TGTGCCAGCAGCTCAGTGTACGGGAGGGCCTTGGAGCAGTACTTC
NA,TRBD1,TRBJ2-7,TRBV6-1,CASSEATGGGYEQYF,TGTGCCAGCAGTGAAGCCACAGGGGGAGGCTACGAGCAGTACTTC
many,TRBD1,TRBJ2-2,TRBV20-1,CSARASGTGWTGELFF,TGCAGTGCTAGAGCGTCCGGGACAGGGTGGACCGGGGAGCTGTTTTTT
NA,NA,TRBJ1-6,TRBV27,CASSLVTGRSSYNSPLHF,TGTGCCAGCAGTTTAGTTACAGGCAGGAGCTCCTATAATTCACCCCTCCACTTT
NA,NA,TRBJ1-1,TRBV12-3/TRBV12-4,CASSLTRVNTEAFF,TGTGCCAGCAGTTTAACCAGGGTGAACACTGAAGCTTTCTTT
few,TRBD1,TRBJ2-2,TRBV5-1,CASKFDFRDRVTGELFF,TGCGCCAGCAAATTTGATTTCCGGGACAGGGTCACCGGGGAGCTGTTTTTT
few,TRBD2,TRBJ2-3,TRBV5-1,CASSLTSASTDTQYF,TGCGCCAGCAGCTTGACTAGCGCTAGCACAGATACGCAGTATTTT
NA,TRBD1,TRBJ2-7,TRBV6-1,CASRQDRGVGYEQYF,TGTGCCAGCAGGCAAGACAGGGGTGTTGGCTACGAGCAGTACTTC
NA,NA,TRBJ2-4,TRBV11-3,CASSRDRLAKNIQYF,TGTGCCAGCAGCCGTGACCGATTAGCCAAAAACATTCAGTACTTC
few,NA,TRBJ1-1,TRBV30,CAWSVRRRNTEAFF,TGTGCCTGGAGTGTACGTCGGAGGAACACTGAAGCTTTCTTT
NA,NA,TRBJ1-2,TRBV5-6,CASGSGPERGYTF,TGTGCCAGCGGCTCGGGGCCGGAACGTGGCTACACCTTC
many,NA,TRBJ2-1,TRBV10-3,CAIRLSFGDNEQFF,TGTGCCATCCGGCTAAGTTTTGGTGACAATGAGCAGTTCTTC
NA,TRBD2,TRBJ2-7,TRBV6-2/TRBV6-3,CASNLIAGVMYEQYF,TGTGCCAGCAATCTCATAGCGGGAGTCATGTACGAGCAGTACTTC
NA,NA,TRBJ2-2,TRBV7-4,CASSTPAGELFF,TGTGCCAGCAGCACCCCTGCCGGGGAGCTGTTTTTT
NA,NA,TRBJ2-5,TRBV4-1,CASSQCCDQETQYF,TGCGCCAGCAGCCAATGCTGCGACCAAGAGACCCAGTACTTC